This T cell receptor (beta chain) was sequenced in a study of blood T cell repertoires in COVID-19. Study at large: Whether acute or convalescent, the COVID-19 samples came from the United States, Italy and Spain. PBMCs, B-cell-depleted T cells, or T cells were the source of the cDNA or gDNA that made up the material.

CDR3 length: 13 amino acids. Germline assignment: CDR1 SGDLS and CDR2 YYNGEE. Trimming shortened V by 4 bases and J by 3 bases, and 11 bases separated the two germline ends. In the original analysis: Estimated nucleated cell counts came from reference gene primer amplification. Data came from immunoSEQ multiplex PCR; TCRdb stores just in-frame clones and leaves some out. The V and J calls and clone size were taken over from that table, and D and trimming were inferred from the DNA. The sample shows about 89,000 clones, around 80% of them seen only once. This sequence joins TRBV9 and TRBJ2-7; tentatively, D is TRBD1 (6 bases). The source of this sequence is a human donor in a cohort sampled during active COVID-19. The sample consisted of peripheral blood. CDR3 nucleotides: TGTGCCAGCAGCCAAGGGACAAACTACGAGCAGTACTTC. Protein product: CASSQGTNYEQYF.